Following are 32 T cell receptor beta chains from one sample sequenced in a study of blood T cell repertoires in COVID-19. Measured with immunoSEQ multiplex PCR; TCRdb has only the in-frame clones, and not every one. The sample comprises some 240,000 clones, less than 90% of which are singletons, and about 1.5% rests with the top ten. The sample taken for sequencing was peripheral blood. The source is a woman in her forties who had recovered from COVID-19.

The chain uses TRBV13 and TRBJ2-3; unclear D gene. Germline CDR1 reads PRHDT; CDR2 reads FYEKMQ (reference sequence). This CDR3 is built from 12 residues. Trimming shortened V by 5 bases and J by 2 bases, and 5 bases separated the two germline ends. The CDR3 nucleotides are TGTGCCAGCAGCCCACACACAGATACGCAGTATTTT. This sequence encodes CASSPHTDTQYF.

This chain links TRBV30 with TRBJ2-5; a possible D gene is TRBD1 (5 bases). Trimming cost V 4 bases and J 4 bases, with 19 bases left between them. This CDR3 contains 15 residues. In germline, CDR1 is GTSNPN, CDR2 SVGIG (reference sequence). The chain's CDR3 is CAWTVLGHSSETQYF. The CDR3 bases are TGTGCCTGGACTGTGCTGGGGCACTCATCAGAGACCCAGTACTTC.

This clone was observed a single time. The rearrangement links TRBV4-1 to TRBJ2-7; the D gene is possibly TRBD1 (6 bases). From germline, CDR1 is MGHRA and CDR2 YSYEKL. V was trimmed by 2 bases and J by 6 bases, leaving 14 bases between them. CDR3 length equals 14 residues. CDR3 bases: TGCGCCAGCAGCCAACTAACAGGGTTTGGCGAGCAGTACTTC. Protein product: CASSQLTGFGEQYF.

The chain recombines TRBV29-1 with TRBJ1-5, with 10 bases matching TRBD1. CDR3 length: 14 residues. Per germline, CDR1 SQVTM and CDR2 ANQGSEA. The trim removed 5 bases at V and 2 bases at J, leaving 3 bases unmatched. The chain's CDR3 is CSVRTGGGNQPQHF. CDR3 sequence (DNA): TGCAGCGTTAGGACAGGGGGAGGCAATCAGCCCCAGCATTTT.

V usage is TRBV27 and J usage is TRBJ1-4; the D gene is possibly TRBD1 (5 bases). V was pared by 6 bases and J by 6 bases, with 17 bases between. The CDR3 runs 15 residues. From germline, CDR1 is MNHEY and CDR2 SMNVEV (reference sequence). CDR3 residues: CASSHTGEGYEKLFF. CDR3 coding DNA: TGTGCCAGCAGCCATACGGGGGAGGGATATGAAAAACTGTTTTTT.

The V gene is TRBV5-1, the J gene TRBJ1-2; D is uncertain. V shed 4 bases and J shed 8 bases, with 18 bases lying between them. The CDR3 totals 14 residues. Germline lookup yields CDR1 SGHRS and CDR2 YFSETQ. CDR3 sequence: CASSLGSGIRGYTF. CDR3 sequence (DNA): TGCGCCAGCAGCCTAGGAAGTGGAATCCGCGGCTACACCTTC.

The rearrangement links TRBV6-5 to TRBJ1-2; 8 nucleotides align to TRBD1. CDR1 and CDR2 from the germline V gene are MNHEY and SVGAGI. Germline trimming cut 6 bases from V and 4 bases from J; bases unmatched to any gene: 7. The CDR3 spans 14 residues. The CDR3 DNA is TGTGCCAGCAGGGGACAGGAGGGTGGCTATGGCTACACCTTC. Translating gives CASRGQEGGYGYTF.

The rearrangement uses TRBV14 and TRBJ1-6; no definite D call. This CDR3 comprises 14 residues. From germline, CDR1 is SGHDN and CDR2 FVKESK. V was shortened by 1 base and J by 7 bases, with 8 bases between the two germline ends. In DNA, the CDR3 is TGTGCCAGCAGCCAAGGTTCCAGAAATTCACCCCTCCACTTT. Its translation: CASSQGSRNSPLHF.

The chain couples TRBV3-1 (or the pseudogene TRBV3-2) to TRBJ2-1, with D possibly matching TRBD1 (5 bases). The V gene's germline CDR1 is LGHDT and CDR2 YNNKEL (reference sequence). Trimming took 7 bases from V and 10 from J, leaving 14 bases between them. The CDR3 totals 12 residues. CDR3 amino acids: CASISRAAEQFF. CDR3 coding DNA: TGTGCCAGCATCTCCAGGGCAGCGGAGCAGTTCTTC.

This clone appeared a few times. This sequence joins TRBV28 and TRBJ1-2; D is uncertain. Trimming cost V 6 bases and J 3 bases, with 17 bases left between them. This CDR3 has 15 amino acids. The germline gives CDR1 MDHEN, CDR2 SYDVKM. CDR3 nucleotides: TGTGCCAGCAGCCGGACGACTAATACCGACTATGGCTACACCTTC. Translated: CASSRTTNTDYGYTF.

The chain employs TRBV11-3 and TRBJ2-5; possible D gene TRBD1, 5 bases. Trimming took 0 bases from V and 4 from J, leaving 12 bases between them. The CDR3 sequence is 15 residues long. Germline V lookup: CDR1 SGHNT, CDR2 YENEEA. CDR3 nucleotides: TGTGCCAGCAGCTTAGATCATACAAGGGGAGAGACCCAGTACTTC. Its protein is CASSLDHTRGETQYF.

This clone was recorded only once. The rearrangement links TRBV4-1 to TRBJ1-1, with unresolved D. Trimming shortened V by 4 bases and J by 5 bases, and 20 bases separated the two germline ends. Germline CDR1 is MGHRA and CDR2 is YSYEKL. The CDR3 is 16 amino acids. The DNA of the CDR3 is TGCGCCAGCAGCCTGCAAAATACTTTCCCTCGGACTGAAGCTTTCTTT. It encodes CASSLQNTFPRTEAFF.

Remarks on this clone: Other DNA sequences of this sample code for an identical CDR3. The gene calls are TRBV5-1 and TRBJ1-5; 7 bases match TRBD1. The V and J ends lost 5 bases and 2 bases, in that order; junction bases with no gene match: 7. CDR1 SGHRS and CDR2 YFSETQ come from the germline V gene. The CDR3 totals 15 residues. CDR3 protein: CASSRTGEGNQPQHF. CDR3 DNA sequence: TGCGCCAGCAGTAGGACAGGCGAGGGCAATCAGCCCCAGCATTTT.

The rearrangement uses TRBV14 and TRBJ1-2; TRBD1 aligns across 10 bases. The CDR3 has 16 residues. Per germline, CDR1 SGHDN and CDR2 FVKESK. The ends lost 0 bases at V and 5 bases at J; junction bases unmatched: 6. CDR3 sequence: CASSQERDRGLYGYTF. CDR3 DNA sequence: TGTGCCAGCAGCCAAGAAAGAGACAGGGGGCTATATGGCTACACCTTC. Full variable domain (outside the CDR3, taken from reference TRBV14 and TRBJ1-2): EAGVTQFPSHSVIEKGQTVTLRCDPISGHDNLYWYRRVMGKEIKFLLHFVKESKQDESGMPNNRFLAERTGGTYSTLKVQPAELEDSGVYFCASSQERDRGLYGYTFGSGTRLTVV.

The gene calls are TRBV4-1 and TRBJ1-2; D remains unclear. Trimming took off 1 base at V and 2 bases at J, with 11 bases between the two ends. In germline, CDR1 is MGHRA, CDR2 YSYEKL. The CDR3 length is 15 residues. The CDR3 here is CASSQAAAVNYGYTF. The CDR3 DNA reads TGCGCCAGCAGCCAAGCCGCGGCGGTAAACTATGGCTACACCTTC.

The J gene is TRBJ1-6, the V gene TRBV28; D is perhaps TRBD1 (5 bases). V was shortened by 5 bases and J by 9 bases, with 20 bases between the two germline ends. In germline, CDR1 is MDHEN, CDR2 SYDVKM. The CDR3 is 16 amino acids. For the CDR3, the DNA is TGTGCCAGCAGTCTAGGCAAGGGGTGGATGAGTTCACCCCTCCACTTT. Amino acid sequence: CASSLGKGWMSSPLHF.

The chain joins TRBV27 to TRBJ1-2; D possibly corresponds to TRBD1 (5 bases). V was shortened by 2 bases and J by 3 bases, with 13 bases between the two germline ends. CDR1 and CDR2 (germline): MNHEY, SMNVEV (reference sequence). The CDR3 covers 15 residues. The CDR3 sequence: CASSLRQGGYYGYTF. CDR3 nucleotides: TGTGCCAGCAGTTTACGGCAGGGCGGCTACTATGGCTACACCTTC.

This clone came up once. CDR3 in amino acids: CAISDPDRAFYGYTF. Written as DNA, the CDR3 is TGTGCCATCAGTGACCCGGACAGGGCCTTCTATGGCTACACCTTC. The genes are TRBV10-3 and TRBJ1-2; 8 bases align to TRBD1. The length of the CDR3 is 15 residues. V lost 3 bases and J lost 4; bases outside the gene matches: 7. Germline CDR1 and CDR2: ENHRY and SYGVKD.

V usage is TRBV19 and J usage is TRBJ2-3; TRBD2 might be the D (6 bases). This CDR3 has 13 residues. Per the germline V gene, CDR1 is LNHDA and CDR2 is SQIVND (reference sequence). V lost 0 bases and J lost 10, with 11 bases in between. The CDR3 is CASSIDRDFAQYF. DNA for the CDR3: TGTGCCAGTAGTATAGATAGGGACTTCGCGCAGTATTTT.

The chain combines TRBV5-1 with TRBJ1-1; 7 nucleotides align to TRBD1. In germline, CDR1 is SGHRS, CDR2 YFSETQ. The V gene end was trimmed by 3 bases and the J gene end by 0 bases; junction bases not matched to a gene: 5. This CDR3 spans 15 amino acids. The CDR3 DNA reads TGCGCCAGCAGCTCTGAGACAGGGATGAACACTGAAGCTTTCTTT. It encodes CASSSETGMNTEAFF. The full variable domain, in which reference TRBV5-1 and TRBJ1-1 provide the parts outside the CDR3, is KAGVTQTPRYLIKTRGQQVTLSCSPISGHRSVSWYQQTPGQGLQFLFEYFSETQRNKGNFPGRFSGRQFSNSRSEMNVSTLELGDSALYLCASSSETGMNTEAFFGQGTRLTVV.

With regard to this clone: An end of the junction does not agree with germline; a read error may underlie this. The rearrangement links TRBV12-3 or TRBV12-4 to TRBJ1-5; D not resolved. The CDR3 is 13 amino acids. CDR3 sequence reads: CASRSSSNQPQHF. CDR3 coding DNA: TGTGCCAGTAGGTCGTCTAGCAATCAACCCCAGCATTTT.

The V and J genes are TRBV6-5 and TRBJ1-6; no firm D call. Germline values: CDR1 MNHEY, CDR2 SVGAGI. The CDR3 is 14 amino acids. V was shortened by 5 bases and J by 9 bases, with 14 bases between the two germline ends. The CDR3 region is CASSHGLSGSPLHF. The CDR3 DNA reads TGTGCCAGCAGTCACGGACTGTCGGGTTCACCCCTCCACTTT.

This clone showed up just a few times. The chain combines TRBV7-2 with TRBJ2-3, with D possibly matching TRBD2 (5 bases). Per the germline V gene, CDR1 is SGHTA and CDR2 is FQGNSA. This CDR3 comprises 14 residues. Trimming removed 1 base from V and 2 bases from J, with 7 bases in between. The CDR3 sequence: CASSLDGNTDTQYF. The CDR3 DNA follows: TGTGCCAGCAGCTTAGACGGGAACACAGATACGCAGTATTTT.

The rearrangement uses TRBV11-3 and TRBJ2-7; 11 bases fit TRBD1. The CDR3 is 15 amino acids. Germline values: CDR1 SGHNT, CDR2 YENEEA. Losses at the gene ends were 0 bases for V and 3 bases for J; bases not matched to a gene: 1. The chain's CDR3 is CASSLDGTGGYEQYF. CDR3 nucleotides: TGTGCCAGCAGCTTAGATGGGACAGGGGGCTACGAGCAGTACTTC.

V usage is TRBV28 and J usage is TRBJ1-1; 7 nucleotides line up with TRBD1. V shed 7 bases, J shed 12 bases, and the junction held 8 bases outside the gene matches. CDR1 MDHEN and CDR2 SYDVKM come from the germline V gene. This CDR3 spans 11 amino acids. The CDR3 reads CASKGQYGTFF. The CDR3 nucleotides read TGTGCCAGCAAGGGACAGTATGGTACTTTCTTT. Drawing the rest from reference TRBV28 and TRBJ1-1, the complete variable domain is DVKVTQSSRYLVKRTGEKVFLECVQDMDHENMFWYRQDPGLGLRLIYFSYDVKMKEKGDIPEGYSVSREKKERFSLILESASTNQTSMYLCASKGQYGTFFGQGTRLTVV.

The gene calls are TRBV29-1 and TRBJ1-2, with 10 positions matching TRBD1. V gave up 7 bases and J gave up 4 bases; unmatched junction bases: 9. This CDR3 is 14 amino acids long. Germline values: CDR1 SQVTM, CDR2 ANQGSEA. The DNA of the CDR3 is TGCAGCGCTATGCAGGGACAGGGGATCTATGGCTACACCTTC. It specifies CSAMQGQGIYGYTF.

This clone has only a few counts. V gene TRBV7-9 combines with J gene TRBJ1-4, with D possibly TRBD1 on 6 matching bases. CDR1 is SEHNR, CDR2 FQNEAQ, per germline (reference sequence). The CDR3 runs 14 residues. V lost 5 bases, J lost 5 bases, and 12 bases lay in between. This CDR3 reads CASSRTVTNEKLFF. CDR3 DNA: TGTGCCAGCAGCAGGACAGTTACGAATGAAAAACTGTTTTTT.

This chain joins TRBV5-8 and TRBJ2-1, with D possibly TRBD1 on 5 matching bases. V lost 3 bases and J 6 bases, leaving 19 bases between the germline ends. The CDR3 has 16 amino acids. Germline CDR1 SGHTS, CDR2 YDEGEE. CDR3 protein: CASSSTGVLVFNEQFF. CDR3 sequence (DNA): TGTGCCAGCAGCTCAACAGGAGTCTTGGTCTTCAATGAGCAGTTCTTC.

The V gene is TRBV7-9, the J gene TRBJ1-5, with TRBD1 matching 11 bases. V lost 5 bases and J lost 1; bases outside the gene matches: 10. Germline CDR1 and CDR2: SEHNR and FQNEAQ (reference sequence). The CDR3 runs to 18 residues. The CDR3 region is CASSPGDRGIGSNQPQHF. The CDR3 DNA follows: TGTGCCAGCAGCCCGGGGGACAGGGGGATTGGCAGCAATCAGCCCCAGCATTTT.

This rearrangement joins TRBV19 to TRBJ2-2; 8 positions match TRBD1. The V and J ends lost 8 bases and 5 bases, in that order; junction bases with no gene match: 7. This CDR3 contains 14 residues. From germline, CDR1 is LNHDA and CDR2 SQIVND (reference sequence). The CDR3 reads CASRQGIFTGELFF. CDR3 sequence (DNA): TGTGCCAGTCGACAGGGGATCTTTACCGGGGAGCTGTTTTTT.

The chain links TRBV19 to TRBJ2-3; 13 bases map to TRBD2. This CDR3 region has 16 residues. The germline V gene has CDR1 LNHDA and CDR2 SQIVND (reference sequence). After removal of 5 bases from V and 6 bases from J, the junction contained 8 bases not matched to a gene. In nucleotides, the CDR3 is TGTGCCAGTAGTCTAGGACTAGCGGGGGCCGTGGATACGCAGTATTTT. It specifies CASSLGLAGAVDTQYF.

The genes are TRBV19 and TRBJ2-3; TRBD2 agrees at 14 bases. The CDR3 spans 16 residues. The V gene end was trimmed by 4 bases and the J gene end by 4 bases; junction bases not matched to a gene: 4. The germline V gene has CDR1 LNHDA and CDR2 SQIVND (reference sequence). CDR3 residues: CASSKGLAGVADTQYF. The DNA for the CDR3 is TGTGCCAGTAGTAAGGGACTAGCGGGGGTAGCAGATACGCAGTATTTT. Variable domain in full (rest from reference TRBV19 and TRBJ2-3): DGGITQSPKYLFRKEGQNVTLSCEQNLNHDAMYWYRQDPGQGLRLIYYSQIVNDFQKGDIAEGYSVSREKKESFPLTVTSAQKNPTAFYLCASSKGLAGVADTQYFGPGTRLTVL.